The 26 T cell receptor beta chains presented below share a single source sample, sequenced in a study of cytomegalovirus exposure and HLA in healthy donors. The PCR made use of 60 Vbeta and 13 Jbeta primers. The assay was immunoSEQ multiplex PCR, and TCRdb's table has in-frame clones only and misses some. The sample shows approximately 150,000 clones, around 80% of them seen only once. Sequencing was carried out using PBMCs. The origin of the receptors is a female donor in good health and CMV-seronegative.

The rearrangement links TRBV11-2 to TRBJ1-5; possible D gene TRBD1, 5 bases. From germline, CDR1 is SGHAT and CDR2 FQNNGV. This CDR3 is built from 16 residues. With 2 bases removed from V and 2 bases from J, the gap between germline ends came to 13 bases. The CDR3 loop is CASSLQAGLGNQPQHF. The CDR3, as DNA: TGTGCCAGCAGCTTACAAGCGGGACTGGGCAATCAGCCCCAGCATTTT.

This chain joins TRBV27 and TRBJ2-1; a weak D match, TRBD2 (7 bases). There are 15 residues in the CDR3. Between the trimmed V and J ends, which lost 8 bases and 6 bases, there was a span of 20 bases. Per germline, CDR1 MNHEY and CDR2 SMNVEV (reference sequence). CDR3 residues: CASQSLGGRINEQFF. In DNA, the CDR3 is TGTGCCAGCCAATCACTCGGGGGGCGTATCAATGAGCAGTTCTTC.

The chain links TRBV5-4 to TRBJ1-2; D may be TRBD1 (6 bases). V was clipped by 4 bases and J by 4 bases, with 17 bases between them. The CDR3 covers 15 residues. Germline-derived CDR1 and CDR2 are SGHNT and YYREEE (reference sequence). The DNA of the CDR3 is TGTGCCAGCAGCACGACCTCTGGACAGATCTATGGCTACACCTTC. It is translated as CASSTTSGQIYGYTF.

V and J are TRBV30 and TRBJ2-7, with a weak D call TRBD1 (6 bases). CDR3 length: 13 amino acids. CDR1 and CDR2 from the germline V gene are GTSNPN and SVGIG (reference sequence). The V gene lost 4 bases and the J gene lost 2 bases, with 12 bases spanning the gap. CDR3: CAWTRDKPYEQYF. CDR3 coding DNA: TGTGCCTGGACCCGGGACAAGCCCTACGAGCAGTACTTC.

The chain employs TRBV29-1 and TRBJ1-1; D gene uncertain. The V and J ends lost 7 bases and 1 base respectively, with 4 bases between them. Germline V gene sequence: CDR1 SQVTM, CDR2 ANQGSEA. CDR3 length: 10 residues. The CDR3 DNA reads TGCAGCGCCCAGAACACTGAAGCTTTCTTT. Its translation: CSAQNTEAFF.

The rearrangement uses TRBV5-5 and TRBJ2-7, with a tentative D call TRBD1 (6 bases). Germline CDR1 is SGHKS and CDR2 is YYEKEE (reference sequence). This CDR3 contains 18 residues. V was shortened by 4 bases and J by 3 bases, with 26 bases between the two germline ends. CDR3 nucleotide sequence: TGTGCCAGCAGCGTCGCCGCCTCAGCTCGGACAGCCGGCTACGAGCAGTACTTC. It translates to CASSVAASARTAGYEQYF.

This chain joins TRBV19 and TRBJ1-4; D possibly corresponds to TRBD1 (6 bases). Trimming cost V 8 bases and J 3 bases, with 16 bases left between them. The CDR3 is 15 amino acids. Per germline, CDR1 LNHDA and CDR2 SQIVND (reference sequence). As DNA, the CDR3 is TGTGCCAGTGAACACAGGGTTTGGGCTAATGAAAAACTGTTTTTT. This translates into CASEHRVWANEKLFF.

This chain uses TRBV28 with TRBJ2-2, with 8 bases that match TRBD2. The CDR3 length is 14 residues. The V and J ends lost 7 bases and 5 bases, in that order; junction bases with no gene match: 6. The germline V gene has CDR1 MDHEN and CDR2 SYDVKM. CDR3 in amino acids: CASNPGGPTGELFF. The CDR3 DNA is TGTGCCAGCAACCCGGGGGGGCCAACCGGGGAGCTGTTTTTT.

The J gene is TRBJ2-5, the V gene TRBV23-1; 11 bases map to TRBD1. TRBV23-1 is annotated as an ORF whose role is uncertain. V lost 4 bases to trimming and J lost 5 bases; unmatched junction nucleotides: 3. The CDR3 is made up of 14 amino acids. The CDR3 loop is CASSPGTGGETQYF. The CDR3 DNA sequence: TGCGCCAGCAGTCCCGGGACAGGGGGGGAGACCCAGTACTTC.

The CDR3 DNA follows: TGTGCCAGCAGTCCACCCGGGGGACAGGGGCGTTCTGAAGCTTTCTTT. Translating it yields CASSPPGGQGRSEAFF. The V call is TRBV28, the J call TRBJ1-1; 10 positions match TRBD1. The CDR3 is made up of 16 amino acids. The trim removed 5 bases at V and 6 bases at J, leaving 12 bases unmatched. Germline V gives CDR1 MDHEN, CDR2 SYDVKM. Full variable domain (missing parts from reference TRBV28 and TRBJ1-1): DVKVTQSSRYLVKRTGEKVFLECVQDMDHENMFWYRQDPGLGLRLIYFSYDVKMKEKGDIPEGYSVSREKKERFSLILESASTNQTSMYLCASSPPGGQGRSEAFFGQGTRLTVV.

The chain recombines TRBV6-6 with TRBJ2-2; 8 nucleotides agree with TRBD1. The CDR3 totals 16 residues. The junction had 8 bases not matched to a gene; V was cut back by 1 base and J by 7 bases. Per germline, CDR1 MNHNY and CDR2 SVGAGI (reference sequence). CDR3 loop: CASSYLGQELVGELFF. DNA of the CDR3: TGTGCCAGCAGTTACTTGGGACAGGAGTTGGTCGGGGAGCTGTTTTTT.

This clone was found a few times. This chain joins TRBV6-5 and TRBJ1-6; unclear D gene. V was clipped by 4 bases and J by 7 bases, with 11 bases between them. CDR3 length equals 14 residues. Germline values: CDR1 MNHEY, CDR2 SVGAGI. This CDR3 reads CASSFRDLNSPLHF. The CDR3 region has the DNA TGTGCCAGCAGTTTTCGAGATCTGAATTCACCCCTCCACTTT.

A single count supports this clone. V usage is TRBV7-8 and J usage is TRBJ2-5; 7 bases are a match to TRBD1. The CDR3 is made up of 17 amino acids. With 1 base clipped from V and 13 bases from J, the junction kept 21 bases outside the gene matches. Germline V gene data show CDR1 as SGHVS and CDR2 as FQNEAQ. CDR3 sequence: CASSLGYPGQYRTITYF. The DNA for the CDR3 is TGTGCCAGCAGCTTAGGTTACCCGGGACAGTATCGAACTATTACGTACTTC.

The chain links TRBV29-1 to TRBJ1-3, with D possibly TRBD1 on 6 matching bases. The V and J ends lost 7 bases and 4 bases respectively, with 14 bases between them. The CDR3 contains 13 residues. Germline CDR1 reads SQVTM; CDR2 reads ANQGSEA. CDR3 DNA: TGCAGCGCCCCCGGGGACAACGGAAACACCATATATTTT. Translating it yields CSAPGDNGNTIYF.

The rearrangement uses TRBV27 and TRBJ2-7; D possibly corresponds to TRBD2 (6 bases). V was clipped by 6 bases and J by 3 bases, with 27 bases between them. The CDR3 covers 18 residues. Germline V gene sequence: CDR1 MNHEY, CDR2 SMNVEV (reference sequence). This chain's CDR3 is CASRPNRGRGSGDYEQYF. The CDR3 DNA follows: TGTGCCAGCAGACCAAACCGGGGACGGGGGAGCGGCGACTACGAGCAGTACTTC.

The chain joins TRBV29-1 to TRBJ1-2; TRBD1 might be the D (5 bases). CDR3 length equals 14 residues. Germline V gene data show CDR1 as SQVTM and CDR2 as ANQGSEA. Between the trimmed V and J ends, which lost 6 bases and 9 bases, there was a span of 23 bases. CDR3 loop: CSVPTGGAVSRYTF. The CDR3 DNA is TGCAGCGTCCCCACCGGTGGGGCGGTCTCTCGCTACACCTTC.

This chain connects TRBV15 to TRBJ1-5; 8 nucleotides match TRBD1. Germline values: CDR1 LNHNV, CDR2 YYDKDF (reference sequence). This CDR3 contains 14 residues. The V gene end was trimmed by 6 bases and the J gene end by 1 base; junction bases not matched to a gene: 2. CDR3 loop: CATSGDRSNQPQHF. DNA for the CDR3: TGTGCCACCAGTGGGGACAGGAGCAATCAGCCCCAGCATTTT. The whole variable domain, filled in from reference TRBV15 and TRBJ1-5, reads DAMVIQNPRYQVTQFGKPVTLSCSQTLNHNVMYWYQQKSSQAPKLLFHYYDKDFNNEADTPDNFQSRRPNTSFCFLDIRSPGLGDTAMYLCATSGDRSNQPQHFGDGTRLSIL.

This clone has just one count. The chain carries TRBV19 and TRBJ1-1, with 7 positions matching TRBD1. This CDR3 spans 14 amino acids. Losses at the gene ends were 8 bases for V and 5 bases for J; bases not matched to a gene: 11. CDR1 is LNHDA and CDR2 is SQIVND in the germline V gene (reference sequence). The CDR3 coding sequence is TGTGCCAGTGCCCCGGACAGGCTCATGACTGAAGCTTTCTTT. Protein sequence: CASAPDRLMTEAFF.

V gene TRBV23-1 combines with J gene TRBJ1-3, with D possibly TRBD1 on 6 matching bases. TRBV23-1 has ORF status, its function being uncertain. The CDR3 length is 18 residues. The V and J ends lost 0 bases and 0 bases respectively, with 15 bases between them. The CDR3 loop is CASSQSGHSRNSGNTIYF. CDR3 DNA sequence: TGCGCCAGCAGTCAATCGGGACACTCCAGGAACTCTGGAAACACCATATATTTT.

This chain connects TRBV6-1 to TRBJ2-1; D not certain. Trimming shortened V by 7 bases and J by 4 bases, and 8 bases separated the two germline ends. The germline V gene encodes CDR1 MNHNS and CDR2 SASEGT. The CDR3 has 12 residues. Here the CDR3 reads CASKEVYNEQFF. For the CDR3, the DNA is TGTGCCAGCAAAGAGGTTTACAATGAGCAGTTCTTC.

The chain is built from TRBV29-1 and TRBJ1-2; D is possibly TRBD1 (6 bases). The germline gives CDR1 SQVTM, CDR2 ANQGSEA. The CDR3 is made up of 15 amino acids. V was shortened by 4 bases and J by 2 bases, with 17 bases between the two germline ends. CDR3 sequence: CSVGALQGSNYGYTF. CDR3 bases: TGCAGCGTTGGGGCCCTACAGGGATCGAACTATGGCTACACCTTC.

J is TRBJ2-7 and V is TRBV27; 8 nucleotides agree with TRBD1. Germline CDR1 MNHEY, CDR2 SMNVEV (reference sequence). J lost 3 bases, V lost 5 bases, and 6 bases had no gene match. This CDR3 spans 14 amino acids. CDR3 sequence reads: CASSIGQGGYEQYF. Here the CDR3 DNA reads TGTGCCAGCAGTATAGGACAGGGTGGCTACGAGCAGTACTTC.

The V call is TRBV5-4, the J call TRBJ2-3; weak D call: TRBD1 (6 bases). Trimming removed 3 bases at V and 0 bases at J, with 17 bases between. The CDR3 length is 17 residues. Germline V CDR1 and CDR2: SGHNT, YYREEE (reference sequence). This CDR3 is CASSSIGLQGSTDTQYF. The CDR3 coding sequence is TGTGCCAGCAGCTCAATTGGGCTACAGGGCAGCACAGATACGCAGTATTTT.

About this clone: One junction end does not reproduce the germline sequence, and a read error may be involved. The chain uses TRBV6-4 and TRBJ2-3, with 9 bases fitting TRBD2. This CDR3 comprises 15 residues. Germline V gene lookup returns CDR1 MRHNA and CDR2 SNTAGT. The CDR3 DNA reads TGTGCCACCAGTCAGCAGGCTAGCGGGACGGATACGCAGTATTTT. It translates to CATSQQASGTDTQYF.

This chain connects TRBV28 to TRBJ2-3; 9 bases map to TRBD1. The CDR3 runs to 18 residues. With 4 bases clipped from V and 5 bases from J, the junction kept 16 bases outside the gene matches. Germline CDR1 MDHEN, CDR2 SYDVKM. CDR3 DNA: TGTGCCAGCAGTTCTTTATTCGGGGACAGGGTCAGTGGAGATACGCAGTATTTT. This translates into CASSSLFGDRVSGDTQYF.

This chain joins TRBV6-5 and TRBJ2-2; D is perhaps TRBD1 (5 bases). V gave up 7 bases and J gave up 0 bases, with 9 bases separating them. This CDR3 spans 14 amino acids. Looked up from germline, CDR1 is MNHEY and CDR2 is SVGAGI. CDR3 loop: CASKKGPNTGELFF. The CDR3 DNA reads TGTGCCAGCAAGAAGGGGCCGAACACCGGGGAGCTGTTTTTT.